This T cell receptor (beta chain) is drawn from a study of T-cell reconstitution after alpha-beta-depleted transplantation in children. V was trimmed by 5 bases and J by 2 bases, leaving 10 bases between them. This CDR3 region has 13 residues. Unique molecular identifiers featured in how the TCRbeta library was prepared. TCRdb fed the PCR reads into MiXCR, producing one record per CDR3 protein. Among 45,000 to 60,000 distinct CDR3 sequences listed, about 47% were seen once. Study findings and constraints: By about two months after transplant, alpha-beta T cells reportedly arose from several hundred graft clones that had expanded. Hyperexpanded clones declined; after one year, newly produced T cells mostly supplied diversity. At day 60, the high TCRbeta diversity found in some patients originated from recipient T cells and thymic progenitors that had survived.

About this clonotype itself: Its antigen is still unknown.

The V gene is TRBV12-3 or TRBV12-4, the J gene TRBJ2-7, with a possible D match to TRBD2 (6 bases). This clonotype was obtained from a boy in the first two years of life with SCID, due to receive a stem cell transplant. This specimen was peripheral blood, taken before TCRalphabeta/CD19-depleted stem cell transplant. The CDR3, as DNA: TGTGCCAGCAGTAGCGGGCCGCCCTACGAGCAGTACTTC. Protein product: CASSSGPPYEQYF.